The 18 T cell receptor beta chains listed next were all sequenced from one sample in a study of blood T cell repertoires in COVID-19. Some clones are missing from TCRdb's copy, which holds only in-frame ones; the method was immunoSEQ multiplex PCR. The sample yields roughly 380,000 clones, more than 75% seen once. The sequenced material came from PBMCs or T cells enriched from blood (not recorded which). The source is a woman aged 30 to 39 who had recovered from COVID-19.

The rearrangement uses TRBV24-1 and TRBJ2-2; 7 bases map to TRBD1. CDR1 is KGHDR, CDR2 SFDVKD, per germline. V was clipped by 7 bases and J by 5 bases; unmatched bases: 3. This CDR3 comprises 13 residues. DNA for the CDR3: TGTGCCACCAGGACAGGGCGGACCGGGGAGCTGTTTTTT. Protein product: CATRTGRTGELFF.

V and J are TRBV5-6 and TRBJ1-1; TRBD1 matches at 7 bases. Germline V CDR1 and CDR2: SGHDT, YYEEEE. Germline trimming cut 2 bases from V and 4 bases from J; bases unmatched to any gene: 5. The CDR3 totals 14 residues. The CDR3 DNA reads TGTGCCAGCAGCTTCAACAGGGGATCCACTGAAGCTTTCTTT. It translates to CASSFNRGSTEAFF.

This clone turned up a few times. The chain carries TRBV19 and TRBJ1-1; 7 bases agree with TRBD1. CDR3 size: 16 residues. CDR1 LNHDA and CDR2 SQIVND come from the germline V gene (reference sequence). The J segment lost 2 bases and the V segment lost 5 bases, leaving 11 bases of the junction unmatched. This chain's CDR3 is CASSPHRGPVNTEAFF. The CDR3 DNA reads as TGTGCCAGTAGTCCCCACAGGGGCCCGGTCAACACTGAAGCTTTCTTT.

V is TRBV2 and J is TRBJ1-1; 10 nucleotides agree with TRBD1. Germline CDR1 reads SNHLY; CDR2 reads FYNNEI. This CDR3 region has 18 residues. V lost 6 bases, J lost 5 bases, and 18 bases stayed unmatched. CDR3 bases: TGTGCCAGCAGACTCCCTGGGGACAGGGGTCGCAGTAGGACTGAAGCTTTCTTT. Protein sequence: CASRLPGDRGRSRTEAFF.

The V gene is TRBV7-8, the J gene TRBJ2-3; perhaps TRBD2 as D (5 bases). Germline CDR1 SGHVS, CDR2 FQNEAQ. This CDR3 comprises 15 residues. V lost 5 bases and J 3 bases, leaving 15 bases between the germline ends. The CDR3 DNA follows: TGTGCCAGCAGCCCCGGGCTAGCAGTAACAGATACGCAGTATTTT. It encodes CASSPGLAVTDTQYF.

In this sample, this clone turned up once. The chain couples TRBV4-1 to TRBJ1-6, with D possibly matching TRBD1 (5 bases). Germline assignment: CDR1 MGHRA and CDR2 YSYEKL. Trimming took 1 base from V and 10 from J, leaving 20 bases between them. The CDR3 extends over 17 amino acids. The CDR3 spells CASSQGGTGAKGSPLHF. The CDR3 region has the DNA TGCGCCAGCAGCCAAGGGGGCACCGGAGCGAAAGGATCACCCCTCCACTTT.

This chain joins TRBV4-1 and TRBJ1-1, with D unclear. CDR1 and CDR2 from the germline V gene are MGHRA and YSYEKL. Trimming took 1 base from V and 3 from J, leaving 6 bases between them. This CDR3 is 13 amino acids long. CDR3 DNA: TGCGCCAGCAGCCAAGGCGAGTACACTGAAGCTTTCTTT. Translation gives CASSQGEYTEAFF.

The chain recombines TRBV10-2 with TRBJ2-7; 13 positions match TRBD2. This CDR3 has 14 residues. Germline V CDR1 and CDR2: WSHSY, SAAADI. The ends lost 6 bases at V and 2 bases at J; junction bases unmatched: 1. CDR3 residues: CASSGLAGAYEQYF. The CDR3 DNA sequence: TGCGCCAGCAGCGGACTAGCGGGGGCCTACGAGCAGTACTTC.

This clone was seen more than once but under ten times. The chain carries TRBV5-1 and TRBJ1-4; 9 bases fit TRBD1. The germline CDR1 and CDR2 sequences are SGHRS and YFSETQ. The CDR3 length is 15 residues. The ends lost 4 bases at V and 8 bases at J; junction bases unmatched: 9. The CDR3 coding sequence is TGCGCCAGCAGCCCTACAGGGGGCCCGAGGGAAAAACTGTTTTTT. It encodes CASSPTGGPREKLFF.

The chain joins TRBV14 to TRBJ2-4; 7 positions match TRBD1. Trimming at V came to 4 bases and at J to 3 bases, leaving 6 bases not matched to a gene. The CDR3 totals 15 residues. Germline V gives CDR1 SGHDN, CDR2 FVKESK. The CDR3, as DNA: TGTGCCAGCAGCCGACAGGGTCTAAGCAAAAACATTCAGTACTTC. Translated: CASSRQGLSKNIQYF.

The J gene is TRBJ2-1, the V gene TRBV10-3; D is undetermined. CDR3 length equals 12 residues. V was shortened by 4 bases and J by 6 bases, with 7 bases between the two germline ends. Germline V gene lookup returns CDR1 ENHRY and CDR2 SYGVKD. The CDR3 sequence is CAISGLINEQFF. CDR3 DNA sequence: TGTGCCATCAGTGGGCTGATCAATGAGCAGTTCTTC.

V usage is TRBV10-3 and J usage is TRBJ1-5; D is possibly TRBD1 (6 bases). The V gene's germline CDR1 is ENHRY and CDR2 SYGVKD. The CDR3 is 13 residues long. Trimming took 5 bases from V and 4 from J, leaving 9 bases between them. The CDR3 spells CAISIQGNQPQHF. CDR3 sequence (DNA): TGTGCCATCAGTATACAGGGAAATCAGCCCCAGCATTTT.

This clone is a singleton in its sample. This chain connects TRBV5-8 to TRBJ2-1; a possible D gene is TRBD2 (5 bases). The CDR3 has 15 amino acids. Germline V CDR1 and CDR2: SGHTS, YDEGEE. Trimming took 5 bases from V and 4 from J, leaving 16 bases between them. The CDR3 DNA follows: TGTGCCAGCAGTTCCGGGATAGGCTCTTACAATGAGCAGTTCTTC. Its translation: CASSSGIGSYNEQFF.

DNA of the CDR3: TGTGCCAGCAGCCTTAGCGGGAGGGATGTCAATGAGCAGTTCTTC. It specifies CASSLSGRDVNEQFF. The V call is TRBV9, the J call TRBJ2-1, with TRBD2 matching 11 bases. The CDR3 has 15 residues. Germline V gives CDR1 SGDLS, CDR2 YYNGEE. The junction had 6 bases not matched to a gene; V was cut back by 4 bases and J by 6 bases.

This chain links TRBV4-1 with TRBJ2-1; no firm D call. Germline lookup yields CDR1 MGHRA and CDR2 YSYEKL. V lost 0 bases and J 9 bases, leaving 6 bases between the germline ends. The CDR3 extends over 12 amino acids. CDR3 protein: CASSQDGTEQFF. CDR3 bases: TGCGCCAGCAGCCAAGACGGTACTGAGCAGTTCTTC.

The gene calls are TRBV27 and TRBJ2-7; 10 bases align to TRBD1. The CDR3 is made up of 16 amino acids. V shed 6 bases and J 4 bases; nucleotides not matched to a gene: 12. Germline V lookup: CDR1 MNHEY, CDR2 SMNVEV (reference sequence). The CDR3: CASSSHSGQGLYEQYF. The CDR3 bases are TGTGCCAGCAGCTCCCATTCGGGACAGGGGTTATACGAGCAGTACTTC.

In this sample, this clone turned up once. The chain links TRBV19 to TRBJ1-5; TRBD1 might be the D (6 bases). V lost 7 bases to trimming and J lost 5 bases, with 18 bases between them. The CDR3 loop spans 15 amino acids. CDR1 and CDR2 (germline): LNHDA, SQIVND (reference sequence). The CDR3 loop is CASNRGGLEHQPQHF. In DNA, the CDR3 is TGTGCCAGTAATCGAGGGGGTTTGGAGCATCAGCCCCAGCATTTT. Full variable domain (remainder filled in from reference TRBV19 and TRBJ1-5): DGGITQSPKYLFRKEGQNVTLSCEQNLNHDAMYWYRQDPGQGLRLIYYSQIVNDFQKGDIAEGYSVSREKKESFPLTVTSAQKNPTAFYLCASNRGGLEHQPQHFGDGTRLSIL.

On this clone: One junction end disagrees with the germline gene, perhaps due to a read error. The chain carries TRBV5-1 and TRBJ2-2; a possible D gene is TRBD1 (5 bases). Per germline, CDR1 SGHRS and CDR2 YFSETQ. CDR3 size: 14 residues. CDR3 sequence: CASRLQVNTGELFF. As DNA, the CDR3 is TGCGCCAGCCGCTTACAGGTGAACACCGGGGAGCTGTTTTTT.